This T cell receptor (beta chain) is drawn from a study of yellow fever vaccine responses in identical twins. Study findings and constraints: Twins reportedly had a vaccine T cell response that seemed partly convergent, partly personalized.

Per germline, CDR1 ENHRY and CDR2 SYGVKD. The CDR3 length is 15 residues. The V and J ends lost 6 bases and 0 bases, in that order; junction bases with no gene match: 7. TCRdb re-derived calls from the RT-PCR reads in MiXCR, one entry per CDR3 protein. Of roughly 2,000 distinct CDR3 sequences detected, 82% appear once; the ten largest clones hold roughly 6.3%. This clonotype was recorded a few times. The antigen remains unidentified. V and J are TRBV10-3 and TRBJ1-1; 7 nucleotides line up with TRBD1. This clonotype originated in a young woman who received the yellow fever vaccine. Here the sequenced sample was T cells from blood (PBMCs), unsorted or a sorted subset (not recorded which), taken before or after yellow fever vaccination (not recorded which). CDR3 in DNA: TGTGCCATCAGAACCGGGACAGTTATGAACACTGAAGCTTTCTTT. It is translated as CAIRTGTVMNTEAFF.